Listed below are T cell receptor beta chains from one sample, sequenced in a study of blood T cell repertoires in COVID-19. Assay: immunoSEQ multiplex PCR; the TCRdb copy retains only in-frame clones and omits some. The table shows 130,000 or so clones, with more than 70% occurring only once. The source material was peripheral blood. The receptors shown here come from an elderly man with active or convalescent COVID-19. Each CDR3 is given with its conserved first and last residue. Each record gives: clone size, V gene, J gene, D gene, CDR3 DNA, CDR3 protein. The D gene is left open where the match is weak. Size tells how often a clone was seen (once, few, many) or the class of an expanded clone, and some rows leave it out.

once	TRBV5-8	TRBJ1-2	NA	TGTGCCAGCAGCTTGACAGCCTATGGCTACACCTTC	CASSLTAYGYTF
NA	TRBV4-3	TRBJ2-7	TRBD1	TGCGCCAGCAGCCATCTGACAGGGGACCACGAGCAGTACTTC	CASSHLTGDHEQYF
NA	TRBV9	TRBJ1-2	NA	TGTGCCAGCAGAGGGAGGGTGGGTGGCTACACCTTC	CASRGRVGGYTF
NA	TRBV24-1	TRBJ2-2	TRBD2	TGTGCCACCAGTGATTCCTCCACAGCGGGGGGCCCCACCGGGGAGCTGTTTTTT	CATSDSSTAGGPTGELFF
NA	TRBV5-5	TRBJ1-4	NA	TGTGCCAGCAGCGCGACCCCAGAGGGTATTAACGGAAAACTGTTTTTT	CASSATPEGINGKLFF
medium-sized	TRBV10-3	TRBJ2-3	TRBD2	TGTGCCATCCTGGGACTAAGCACAGATACGCAGTATTTT	CAILGLSTDTQYF
NA	TRBV18	TRBJ2-3	NA	TGTGCCAGCTCACCACTTGTACAGGGCTTGAGCACAGATACGCAGTATTTT	CASSPLVQGLSTDTQYF
NA	TRBV7-3	TRBJ2-7	TRBD1	TGTGCCAGCAGGTCGGGGACAGGAACCTACGAGCAGTACTTC	CASRSGTGTYEQYF
NA	TRBV18	TRBJ2-3	TRBD1	TGTGCCAGCTCGCAGGGGGCCACAGATACGCAGTATTTT	CASSQGATDTQYF
few	TRBV12-2	TRBJ1-2	NA	TGTGCAAGTCGCCCCGGGGGGGTCCGCGGTGGCTACACCTTC	CASRPGGVRGGYTF
NA	TRBV30	TRBJ1-1	NA	TGTGCCTGGAGTGTCGAGCTGAACACTGAAGCTTTCTTT	CAWSVELNTEAFF
NA	TRBV18	TRBJ1-2	TRBD1	TGTGCCAGCTCCCAATCCGGGGACAGGCTCTATGGCTACACCTTC	CASSQSGDRLYGYTF
NA	TRBV5-1	TRBJ1-5	NA	TGCGCCAGCAGTTCGACCGGACACCCCAATCAGCCCCAGCATTTT	CASSSTGHPNQPQHF
NA	TRBV6-5	TRBJ1-2	NA	TGTGCCAGCAGTTACTCGATTCAGCGAGCTAACTATGGCTACACCTTC	CASSYSIQRANYGYTF
NA	TRBV7-2	TRBJ1-1	NA	TGTGCCAGCAGCTCTCGCGGGGGGGTCACTGAAGCTTTCTTT	CASSSRGGVTEAFF
NA	TRBV6-5	TRBJ1-2	NA	TGTGCCAGCACCCAGAGAGGGCTTGGGGGCTACACCTTC	CASTQRGLGGYTF
once	TRBV14	TRBJ2-6	NA	TGTGCCAGCAAATCCAGGGCCGGGGCCAACGTCCTGACTTTC	CASKSRAGANVLTF
NA	TRBV5-4	TRBJ2-3	NA	TGTGCCAGCAGCTTAACTGCCGAGAGCACAGATACGCAGTATTTT	CASSLTAESTDTQYF
NA	TRBV6-5	TRBJ1-5	TRBD1	TGTGCCAGCAGCAAACAGGGGGCCGATCAGCCCCAGCATTTT	CASSKQGADQPQHF
NA	TRBV3-1/TRBV3-2	TRBJ1-1	NA	TGTGCCAGCAGCCAGGGGGGGAACACTGAAGCTTTCTTT	CASSQGGNTEAFF
NA	TRBV24-1	TRBJ2-5	TRBD1	TGTGCCACCAGTGACCGGGACAGGGGGCGAATTGAAGAGACCCAGTACTTC	CATSDRDRGRIEETQYF
few	TRBV4-2	TRBJ2-5	TRBD2	TGTGCCAGCAGCCGTGATGGGACTAGGAGTGGGGAGACCCAGTACTTC	CASSRDGTRSGETQYF
NA	TRBV28	TRBJ1-5	NA	TGTGCCTCCTGGGGGCCAGGTGACCAGCCCCAGCATTTT	CASWGPGDQPQHF
NA	TRBV6-5	TRBJ1-6	NA	TGTGCCAGCAGTACGCAAATGTCGGGGAACTCACCCCTCCACTTT	CASSTQMSGNSPLHF